These T cell receptor beta chains were read from a single sample in a study of OX40 agonist ivuxolimab in advanced cancers. The assay was immunoSEQ multiplex PCR, and TCRdb's table has in-frame clones only and misses some. This sample has 35,000 to 40,000 clones, with 70% to 80% found just once. Sample: CD4+ or CD8+ T cells sorted from blood, taken in a trial of the OX40 agonist ivuxolimab. Every receptor here comes from an adult with an advanced solid tumor such as melanoma, head and neck, liver or kidney cancer. The CDR3 runs from the conserved cysteine through the conserved F or W. The D gene is left open where the match is weak. Size tells how often a clone was seen (once, few, many) or the class of an expanded clone, and some rows leave it out.

>TRBJ2-2|NA|TRBV5-1|NA
TGCGCCAGCAGCGCCTCGCTAGCGACACCGAACACCGGGGAGCTGTTTTTT
CASSASLATPNTGELFF
>TRBJ1-1|NA|TRBV14|NA
TGTGCCAGCAGCCAAGGGCAGAACACTGAAGCTTTCTTT
CASSQGQNTEAFF
>TRBJ2-7|NA|TRBV5-8|once
TGTGCCAGCAGCTTGGAGGGGACAACCGCCTACGAGCAGTACTTC
CASSLEGTTAYEQYF
>TRBJ1-1|NA|TRBV6-5|few
TGTGCCAGCAGGAGGACGGGGAACACTGAAGCTTTCTTT
CASRRTGNTEAFF
>TRBJ1-5|NA|TRBV5-7|NA
TGTGCCAGCAGCGGCGGGACATTTAGCAATCAGCCCCAGCATTTT
CASSGGTFSNQPQHF
>TRBJ2-3|TRBD2|TRBV27|NA
TGTGCCAGCAGTTTTCGGCGGGAGGGCCCCTATACGCAGTATTTT
CASSFRREGPYTQYF
>TRBJ2-5|NA|TRBV28|NA
TGTGCCAGCAGTCCATTCGACGCCCCAGGGGCGACCCAGTACTTC
CASSPFDAPGATQYF
>TRBJ1-4|NA|TRBV11-2|NA
TGTGCCAGCAGCGAATTCCGGGCCCCTAATGAAAAACTGTTTTTT
CASSEFRAPNEKLFF
>TRBJ2-7|NA|TRBV6-6|NA
TGTGCCAGCAGTTCAGCGGCGGGGCCCTACGAGCAGTACTTC
CASSSAAGPYEQYF
>TRBJ2-3|TRBD2|TRBV19|NA
TGTGCCAGTAGTACCGATCTAGCGGTGCAGTATTTT
CASSTDLAVQYF
>TRBJ2-7|NA|TRBV18|NA
TGTGCCAGCTCACCACCGGAACAGTCCCCCTACGAGCAGTACTTC
CASSPPEQSPYEQYF
>TRBJ2-7|TRBD1|TRBV14|NA
TGTGCCAGCAGTACAGGGGGTGTCGGCGAGCAGTACTTC
CASSTGGVGEQYF
>TRBJ2-1|NA|TRBV5-1|NA
TGCGCCAGCAGCTTGGTTGACGGGAGCTCCTACAATGAGCAGTTCTTC
CASSLVDGSSYNEQFF
>TRBJ2-5|NA|TRBV19|NA
TGTGCCAGTAGTATGAACGGACAGCAAGAGACCCAGTACTTC
CASSMNGQQETQYF
>TRBJ2-2|NA|TRBV5-4|NA
TGTGCCAGCAGCTTGGCCTGGGGGGCCTCGAACACCGGGGAGCTGTTTTTT
CASSLAWGASNTGELFF
>TRBJ2-3|NA|TRBV6-1|few
TGTGCCAGCAGTCCCGGGAACTTCCTCACAGATACGCAGTATTTT
CASSPGNFLTDTQYF
>TRBJ1-1|NA|TRBV10-3|NA
TGTGCCATCTCGGTCGGGGAAATGAACACTGAAGCTTTCTTT
CAISVGEMNTEAFF
>TRBJ1-1|NA|TRBV28|NA
TGTGCCAGCAGTTTAGATAATGCAGGCTCGTACACTGAAGCTTTCTTT
CASSLDNAGSYTEAFF
>TRBJ1-1|NA|TRBV29-1|NA
TGCAGCGCGAGCGGGGCAGCGAACACTGAAGCTTTCTTT
CSASGAANTEAFF
>TRBJ2-7|NA|TRBV19|NA
TGTGCCAGTAGTGCCAGGCACTCCTACGAGCAGTACTTC
CASSARHSYEQYF